The clone carrying this TCR beta chain was detected once. The antigen is undetermined. The assay was immunoSEQ multiplex PCR, and TCRdb's table has in-frame clones only and misses some. The repertoire has about 160,000 clones, 75% to 90% of them found once; the top ten carry 6.9%. This entry comes from a study of T cell responses to AZD1222 COVID-19 vaccine. Regarding the study as a whole: At baseline, seropositivity was found in only a handful of AZD1222 recipients.

CDR1 is ENHRY and CDR2 is SYGVKD in the germline V gene. This CDR3 region has 15 residues. Between the trimmed V and J ends, which lost 2 bases and 3 bases, there was a span of 11 bases. This sequence was found in an adult in good health. The V call is TRBV10-3, the J call TRBJ1-5, with D perhaps matching TRBD1 (5 bases). This specimen was peripheral blood, taken on day 0 of AZD1222 vaccination. The chain's CDR3 is CAISEIQGPNQPQHF. In DNA, the CDR3 is TGTGCCATCAGTGAGATTCAGGGTCCCAATCAGCCCCAGCATTTT.